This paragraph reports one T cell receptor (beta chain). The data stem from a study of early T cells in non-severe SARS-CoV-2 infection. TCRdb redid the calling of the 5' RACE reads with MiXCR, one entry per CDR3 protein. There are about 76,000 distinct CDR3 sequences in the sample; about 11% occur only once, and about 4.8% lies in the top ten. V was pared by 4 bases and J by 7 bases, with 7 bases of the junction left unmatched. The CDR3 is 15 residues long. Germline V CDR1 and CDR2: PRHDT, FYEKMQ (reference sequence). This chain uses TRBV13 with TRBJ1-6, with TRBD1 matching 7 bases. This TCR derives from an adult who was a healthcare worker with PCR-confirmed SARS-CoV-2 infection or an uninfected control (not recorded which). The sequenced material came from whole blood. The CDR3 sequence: CASSSSTGRNSPLHF. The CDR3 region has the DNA TGTGCCAGCAGCTCCTCGACAGGGAGAAATTCACCCCTCCACTTT.